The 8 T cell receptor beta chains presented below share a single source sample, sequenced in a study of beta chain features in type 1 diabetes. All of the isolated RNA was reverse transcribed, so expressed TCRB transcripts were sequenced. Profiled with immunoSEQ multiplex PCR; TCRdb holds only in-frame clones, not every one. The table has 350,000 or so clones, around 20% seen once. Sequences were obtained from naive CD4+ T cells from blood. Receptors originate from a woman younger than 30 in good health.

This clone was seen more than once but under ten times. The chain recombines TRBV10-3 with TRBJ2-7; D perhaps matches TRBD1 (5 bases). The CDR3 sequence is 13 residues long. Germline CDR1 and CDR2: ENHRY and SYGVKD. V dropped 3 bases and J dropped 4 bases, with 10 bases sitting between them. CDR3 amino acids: CAISETGPYEQYF. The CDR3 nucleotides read TGTGCCATCAGTGAAACAGGTCCGTACGAGCAGTACTTC.

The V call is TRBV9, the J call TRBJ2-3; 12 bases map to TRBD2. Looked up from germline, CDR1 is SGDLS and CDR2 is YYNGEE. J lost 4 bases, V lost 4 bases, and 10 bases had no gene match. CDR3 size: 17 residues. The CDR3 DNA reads TGTGCCAGCAGCCTCGCCGGACTAGCGGGGAATCCAGATACGCAGTATTTT. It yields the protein CASSLAGLAGNPDTQYF.

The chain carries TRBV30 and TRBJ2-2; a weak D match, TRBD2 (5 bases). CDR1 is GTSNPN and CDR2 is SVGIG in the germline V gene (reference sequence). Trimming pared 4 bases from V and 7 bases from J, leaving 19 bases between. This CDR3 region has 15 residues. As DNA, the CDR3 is TGTGCCTGGACCCCCAGAGGAGGTTTCGTCGGGGAGCTGTTTTTT. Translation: CAWTPRGGFVGELFF.

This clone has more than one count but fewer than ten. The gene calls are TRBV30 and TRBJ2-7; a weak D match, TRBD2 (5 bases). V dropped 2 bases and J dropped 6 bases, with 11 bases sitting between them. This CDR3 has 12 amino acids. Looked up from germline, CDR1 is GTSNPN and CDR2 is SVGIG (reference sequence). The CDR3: CAWSPGLIEQYF. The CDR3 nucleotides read TGTGCCTGGAGTCCCGGACTTATCGAGCAGTACTTC.

CDR3 nucleotides: TGTGCCAGCAGCTTCTCGCGGCCCTCCTACGAGCAGTACTTC. Amino acid sequence: CASSFSRPSYEQYF. The rearrangement links TRBV11-3 to TRBJ2-7; D remains ambiguous. CDR1 is SGHNT and CDR2 is YENEEA in the germline V gene. This CDR3 is 14 amino acids long. The V end lost 3 bases, the J end lost 0 bases, and 9 bases lay between the germline ends.

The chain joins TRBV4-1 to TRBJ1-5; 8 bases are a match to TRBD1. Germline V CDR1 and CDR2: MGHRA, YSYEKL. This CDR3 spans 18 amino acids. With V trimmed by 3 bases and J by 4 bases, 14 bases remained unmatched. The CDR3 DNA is TGCGCCAGCAGCCAGGCTACCCGCGGACAGGGTCGAAATCAGCCCCAGCATTTT. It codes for CASSQATRGQGRNQPQHF.

This chain's CDR3 is CASSQEPGGAGDTQYF. The CDR3, as DNA: TGTGCCAGCAGCCAAGAACCCGGGGGGGCCGGGGATACGCAGTATTTT. The rearrangement links TRBV4-2 to TRBJ2-3; 8 bases are a match to TRBD2. From germline, CDR1 is LGHNA and CDR2 YNFKEQ. J lost 6 bases, V lost 0 bases, and 8 bases had no gene match. This CDR3 region has 16 residues.

Here the CDR3 DNA reads TGTGCCAGCAGCAAAGGGAGGGGGGGCACTGAAGCTTTCTTT. Its protein is CASSKGRGGTEAFF. The chain employs TRBV21-1 and TRBJ1-1. TRBV21-1 is noted as a pseudogene. The CDR3 is 14 residues long.